These 14 T cell receptor beta chains share one sample of origin, sequenced in a study of shared clonotypes between healthy human individuals. Naive CD8 cells comprised CD45RO-negative, CCR7-positively selected cells, excluding terminally differentiated effector memory CD45RA+ cells. The protocol was immunoSEQ multiplex PCR, while the TCRdb copy is restricted to in-frame clones and leaves out a portion. There are millions of clones in the sample; about 93% occur only once, and about 1.5% lies in the top ten. The sequenced material came from naive CD8+ T cells from PBMCs. These receptors originate from a man between 18 and 35 years old in good health. Some clones in this sample may be carry-over from other donors' samples.

J is TRBJ2-1 and V is TRBV4-2; 12 nucleotides agree with TRBD2. The V segment lost 3 bases and the J segment 10 bases; nucleotides outside the gene matches: 13. The CDR3 is made up of 17 amino acids. Germline V gene sequence: CDR1 LGHNA, CDR2 YNFKEQ. CDR3 sequence: CASSHDDLAGGVWEQFF. DNA of the CDR3: TGTGCCAGCAGCCACGACGACCTAGCGGGAGGGGTATGGGAGCAGTTCTTC.

The rearrangement uses TRBV9 and TRBJ1-2; D may be TRBD1 (5 bases). With 7 bases removed from V and 0 bases from J, the gap between germline ends came to 22 bases. The germline gives CDR1 SGDLS, CDR2 YYNGEE. CDR3 length: 17 amino acids. This CDR3 reads CASSRGQGVTANYGYTF. The CDR3 nucleotides are TGTGCCAGCTCCCGGGGCCAGGGCGTTACAGCTAACTATGGCTACACCTTC. Full variable domain (remainder filled in from reference TRBV9 and TRBJ1-2): DSGVTQTPKHLITATGQRVTLRCSPRSGDLSVYWYQQSLDQGLQFLIQYYNGEERAKGNILERFSAQQFPDLHSELNLSSLELGDSALYFCASSRGQGVTANYGYTFGSGTRLTVV.

The gene calls are TRBV11-2 and TRBJ2-5, with 15 bases that match TRBD2. The CDR3 loop spans 19 amino acids. Per germline, CDR1 SGHAT and CDR2 FQNNGV. V lost 2 bases to trimming and J lost 4 bases; unmatched junction nucleotides: 11. CDR3 bases: TGTGCCAGCAGCTTATACCGGACTAGCGGGAGGGCCCTCAGAGAGACCCAGTACTTC. Translation: CASSLYRTSGRALRETQYF.

V usage is TRBV5-1 and J usage is TRBJ2-7; 9 bases line up with TRBD2. Germline V CDR1 and CDR2: SGHRS, YFSETQ. This CDR3 comprises 13 residues. V shed 5 bases and J 6 bases; nucleotides not matched to a gene: 6. This CDR3 is CASRLGTSSEQYF. The CDR3 DNA reads as TGCGCCAGCAGACTCGGGACTAGCTCCGAGCAGTACTTC.

CDR3 in amino acids: CASSPASGRAVNEQFF. CDR3 in DNA: TGCGCCAGCAGCCCCGCTTCGGGGAGGGCCGTCAATGAGCAGTTCTTC. The rearrangement uses TRBV4-3 and TRBJ2-1, with 7 bases aligning to TRBD2. The V and J ends lost 4 bases and 6 bases, in that order; junction bases with no gene match: 12. The CDR3 consists of 16 residues. Germline assignment: CDR1 LGHNA and CDR2 YSLEER.

The rearrangement links TRBV7-6 to TRBJ2-3; TRBD1 is a possible D gene (6 bases). The CDR3 contains 16 residues. The V end lost 2 bases, the J end lost 0 bases, and 12 bases lay between the germline ends. Germline V gene lookup returns CDR1 SGHVS and CDR2 FNYEAQ. The CDR3 sequence is CASSLLQGTSTDTQYF. The CDR3 bases are TGTGCCAGCAGCTTATTACAGGGCACTAGCACAGATACGCAGTATTTT.

This chain links TRBV4-2 with TRBJ1-3, with D tentatively TRBD1 (5 bases). The V gene's germline CDR1 is LGHNA and CDR2 YNFKEQ. The CDR3 is 15 residues long. V was trimmed by 0 bases and J by 3 bases, leaving 9 bases between them. CDR3 loop: CASSQDKGLGNTIYF. CDR3 in DNA: TGTGCCAGCAGCCAAGACAAGGGGCTTGGAAACACCATATATTTT.

The rearrangement uses TRBV11-2 and TRBJ2-2; D not certain. The germline V and J ends were trimmed by 1 base and 5 bases, with 11 bases remaining between them. The germline V gene has CDR1 SGHAT and CDR2 FQNNGV. The CDR3 contains 15 residues. In DNA form, the CDR3 reads TGTGCCAGCAGCTTAGTCCCGCTGGGGACCGGGGAGCTGTTTTTT. Translating it yields CASSLVPLGTGELFF.

This chain connects TRBV28 to TRBJ1-1; the D gene is possibly TRBD1 (6 bases). V was cut by 1 base and J by 1 base, with 10 bases left in between. The length of the CDR3 is 15 residues. Germline V gene data show CDR1 as MDHEN and CDR2 as SYDVKM. The CDR3 region is CASSLYTGPNTEAFF. The CDR3 DNA reads as TGTGCCAGCAGTTTATATACAGGGCCGAACACTGAAGCTTTCTTT.

The rearrangement uses TRBV6-1 and TRBJ2-1; D not certain. Trimming took off 3 bases at V and 4 bases at J, with 10 bases between the two ends. The CDR3 extends over 14 amino acids. The germline gives CDR1 MNHNS, CDR2 SASEGT. The CDR3 nucleotides are TGTGCCAGCAGTGACCTGGACGAGTACAATGAGCAGTTCTTC. Translating gives CASSDLDEYNEQFF.

The rearrangement uses TRBV28 and TRBJ2-3, with 9 bases aligning to TRBD1. CDR3 size: 17 residues. CDR1 is MDHEN and CDR2 is SYDVKM in the germline V gene. The ends lost 4 bases at V and 1 base at J; junction bases unmatched: 9. For the CDR3, the DNA is TGTGCCAGCAGTTCCTACGGGCGGGACAGGGGCACAGATACGCAGTATTTT. Translation: CASSSYGRDRGTDTQYF.

This chain joins TRBV4-3 and TRBJ2-6, with D hard to call. The CDR3 extends over 15 amino acids. Germline loops: CDR1 LGHNA, CDR2 YSLEER. V lost 0 bases and J 1 base, leaving 4 bases between the germline ends. CDR3 nucleotide sequence: TGCGCCAGCAGCCAAGACCCATCTGGGGCCAACGTCCTGACTTTC. Its protein product is CASSQDPSGANVLTF.

The chain carries TRBV7-9 and TRBJ1-1; D is uncertain. In germline, CDR1 is SEHNR, CDR2 FQNEAQ (reference sequence). The length of the CDR3 is 12 residues. V lost 3 bases and J lost 6, with 8 bases in between. For the CDR3, the DNA is TGTGCCAGCAGCTTCCTGTCTGCTGAAGCTTTCTTT. Protein: CASSFLSAEAFF. The full variable domain, with the rest looked up from reference TRBV7-9 and TRBJ1-1, is DTGVSQNPRHKITKRGQNVTFRCDPISEHNRLYWYRQTLGQGPEFLTYFQNEAQLEKSRLLSDRFSAERPKGSFSTLEIQRTEQGDSAMYLCASSFLSAEAFFGQGTRLTVV.

The V gene is TRBV27, the J gene TRBJ2-1; TRBD2 agrees at 8 bases. V gave up 5 bases and J gave up 0 bases; unmatched junction bases: 6. Looked up from germline, CDR1 is MNHEY and CDR2 is SMNVEV (reference sequence). This CDR3 is 16 amino acids long. The CDR3 sequence: CASSPVAGYSYNEQFF. The CDR3 DNA is TGTGCCAGCAGTCCCGTAGCGGGATACTCCTACAATGAGCAGTTCTTC.